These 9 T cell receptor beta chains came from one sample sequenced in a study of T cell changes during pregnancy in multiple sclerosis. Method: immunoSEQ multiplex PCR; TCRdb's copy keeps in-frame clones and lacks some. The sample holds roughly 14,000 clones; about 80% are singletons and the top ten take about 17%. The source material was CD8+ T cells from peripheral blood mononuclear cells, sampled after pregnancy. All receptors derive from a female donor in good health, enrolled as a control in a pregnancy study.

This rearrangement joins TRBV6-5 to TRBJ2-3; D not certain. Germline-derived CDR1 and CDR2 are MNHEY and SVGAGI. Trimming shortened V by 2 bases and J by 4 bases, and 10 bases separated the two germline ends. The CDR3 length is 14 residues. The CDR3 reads CASSYRLEADTQYF. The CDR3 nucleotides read TGTGCCAGCAGTTACCGGCTAGAGGCAGATACGCAGTATTTT.

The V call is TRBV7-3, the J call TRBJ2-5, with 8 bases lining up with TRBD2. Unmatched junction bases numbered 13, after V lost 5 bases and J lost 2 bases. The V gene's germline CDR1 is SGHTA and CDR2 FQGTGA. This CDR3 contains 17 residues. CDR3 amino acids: CASSRGAGGLTQETQYF. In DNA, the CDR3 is TGTGCCAGCAGCCGAGGGGCGGGGGGCCTTACACAAGAGACCCAGTACTTC.

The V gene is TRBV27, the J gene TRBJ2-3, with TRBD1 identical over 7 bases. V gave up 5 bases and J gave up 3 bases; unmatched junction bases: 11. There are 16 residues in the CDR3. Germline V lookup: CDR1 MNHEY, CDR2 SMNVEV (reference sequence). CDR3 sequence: CASSPPAEGATDTQYF. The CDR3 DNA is TGTGCCAGCAGTCCTCCGGCAGAGGGGGCAACAGATACGCAGTATTTT.

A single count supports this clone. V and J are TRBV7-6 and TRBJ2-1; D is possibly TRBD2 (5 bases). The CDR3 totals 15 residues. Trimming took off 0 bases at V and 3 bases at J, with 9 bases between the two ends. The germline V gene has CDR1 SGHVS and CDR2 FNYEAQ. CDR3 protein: CASSLAPGFYNEQFF. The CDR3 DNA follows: TGTGCCAGCAGCTTAGCCCCGGGATTCTACAATGAGCAGTTCTTC.

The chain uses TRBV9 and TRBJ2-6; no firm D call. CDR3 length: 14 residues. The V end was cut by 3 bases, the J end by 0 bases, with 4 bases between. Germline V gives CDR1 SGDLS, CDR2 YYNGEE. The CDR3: CASSADSGANVLTF. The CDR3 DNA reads TGTGCCAGCAGCGCAGACTCTGGGGCCAACGTCCTGACTTTC.

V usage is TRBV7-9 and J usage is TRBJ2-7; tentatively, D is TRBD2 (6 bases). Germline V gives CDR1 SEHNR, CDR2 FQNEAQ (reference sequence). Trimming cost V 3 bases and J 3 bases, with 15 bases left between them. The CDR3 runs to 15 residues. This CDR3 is CASSFSGGKIYEQYF. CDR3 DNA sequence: TGTGCCAGCAGCTTTAGCGGAGGGAAGATCTACGAGCAGTACTTC.

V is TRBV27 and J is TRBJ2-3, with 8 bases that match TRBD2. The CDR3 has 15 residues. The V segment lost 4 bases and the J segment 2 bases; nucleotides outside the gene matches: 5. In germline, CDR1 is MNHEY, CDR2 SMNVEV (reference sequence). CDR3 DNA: TGTGCCAGCAGTTCAGCGGGGGCCAACACAGATACGCAGTATTTT. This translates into CASSSAGANTDTQYF.

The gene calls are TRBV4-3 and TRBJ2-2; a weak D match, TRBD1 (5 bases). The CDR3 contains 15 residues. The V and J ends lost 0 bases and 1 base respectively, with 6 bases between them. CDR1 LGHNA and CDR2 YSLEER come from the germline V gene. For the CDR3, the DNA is TGCGCCAGCAGCCAAGATGACAGGAACACCGGGGAGCTGTTTTTT. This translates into CASSQDDRNTGELFF.

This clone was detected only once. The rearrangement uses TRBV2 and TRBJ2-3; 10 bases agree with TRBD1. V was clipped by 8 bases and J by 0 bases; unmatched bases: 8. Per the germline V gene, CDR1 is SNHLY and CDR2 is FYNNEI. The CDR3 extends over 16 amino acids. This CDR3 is CASRRRTGGSTDTQYF. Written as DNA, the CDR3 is TGTGCCAGCCGCAGGCGGACAGGGGGGAGCACAGATACGCAGTATTTT.